The 16 T cell receptor beta chains below all came from one sample that was sequenced in a study of CD8+CD57+ T cells in acquired aplastic anemia. TCR beta VDJ combinations and CDR3 sequences were profiled from genomic DNA. TCRdb recomputed calls from the reads with MiXCR, one row per CDR3 protein. The table lists more than 250,000 distinct CDR3 sequences, around 60% of them singletons. The sequenced sample consisted of sorted CD4+, CD8+, or CD8+CD57+ T cells (not recorded which) from PBMCs. All receptors derive from a human donor with severe aplastic anemia or a healthy control (not recorded which).

The gene calls are TRBV5-1 and TRBJ2-7; D not certain. Germline CDR1 and CDR2: SGHRS and YFSETQ. There are 14 residues in the CDR3. The V and J ends lost 4 bases and 0 bases respectively, with 11 bases between them. The CDR3 region has the DNA TGCGCCAGCAGCGTAGGACGGACCTCCTACGAGCAGTACTTC. This translates into CASSVGRTSYEQYF.

This chain connects TRBV12-3 or TRBV12-4 to TRBJ2-1; 9 nucleotides match TRBD1. The V gene end was trimmed by 6 bases and the J gene end by 5 bases; junction bases not matched to a gene: 5. The length of the CDR3 is 14 residues. The chain's CDR3 is CASRETGGNNEQFF. CDR3 DNA sequence: TGTGCCAGCAGGGAGACAGGGGGGAACAATGAGCAGTTCTTC.

This rearrangement joins TRBV11-2 to TRBJ1-2; D perhaps matches TRBD1 (6 bases). V dropped 1 base and J dropped 4 bases, with 10 bases sitting between them. Germline V lookup: CDR1 SGHAT, CDR2 FQNNGV. This CDR3 contains 14 residues. The CDR3, as DNA: TGTGCCAGCAGCTTAGGGACAGTCCGCTATGGCTACACCTTC. Amino acid sequence: CASSLGTVRYGYTF.

Many counts were recorded for this clonotype. This chain connects TRBV2 to TRBJ1-4; weak D call: TRBD1 (5 bases). Trimming left V 7 bases short and J 0 bases short, with 12 bases between. CDR3 size: 15 residues. Looked up from germline, CDR1 is SNHLY and CDR2 is FYNNEI. CDR3 residues: CASKNQGATNEKLFF. The CDR3 DNA is TGTGCCAGCAAAAATCAGGGAGCAACTAATGAAAAACTGTTTTTT.

This chain links TRBV15 with TRBJ1-1; D ambiguous. There are 13 residues in the CDR3. The V and J ends lost 8 bases and 3 bases respectively, with 13 bases between them. Germline V gene sequence: CDR1 LNHNV, CDR2 YYDKDF (reference sequence). CDR3 amino acids: CATRAAWDTEAFF. The CDR3 DNA is TGTGCCACCCGGGCAGCCTGGGACACTGAAGCTTTCTTT. The full variable domain, rest sourced from reference TRBV15 and TRBJ1-1, is DAMVIQNPRYQVTQFGKPVTLSCSQTLNHNVMYWYQQKSSQAPKLLFHYYDKDFNNEADTPDNFQSRRPNTSFCFLDIRSPGLGDTAMYLCATRAAWDTEAFFGQGTRLTVV.

The chain employs TRBV10-3 and TRBJ1-2; a possible D gene is TRBD1 (6 bases). The CDR3 is made up of 12 amino acids. Germline values: CDR1 ENHRY, CDR2 SYGVKD. V was trimmed by 8 bases and J by 3 bases, leaving 10 bases between them. The CDR3 here is CAIPDSYYGYTF. The CDR3 region has the DNA TGTGCCATCCCGGACAGCTACTATGGCTACACCTTC.

The genes are TRBV24-1 and TRBJ1-1; D not resolved. The germline gives CDR1 KGHDR, CDR2 SFDVKD. CDR3 length equals 13 residues. V was trimmed by 12 bases and J by 5 bases, leaving 18 bases between them. CDR3 in amino acids: CASHNGVGTEAFF. The CDR3 nucleotides read TGTGCCTCCCACAATGGAGTAGGTACTGAAGCTTTCTTT.

This clonotype was detected many times. V and J are TRBV5-1 and TRBJ1-2, with 10 bases lining up with TRBD1. Trimming at V came to 0 bases and at J to 4 bases, leaving 6 bases not matched to a gene. The germline V gene has CDR1 SGHRS and CDR2 YFSETQ. The length of the CDR3 is 16 residues. The CDR3 is CASSLDPGQGSYGYTF. The CDR3 bases are TGCGCCAGCAGCTTGGATCCGGGACAGGGGTCCTATGGCTACACCTTC.

Regarding this clonotype: A single base separates this from a much larger clone, so it may be a read error. No conserved phenylalanine or tryptophan is present at the end of the CDR3, so a read error is the likely explanation. V usage is TRBV9 and J usage is TRBJ1-2, with a possible D match to TRBD1 (5 bases). The germline V gene encodes CDR1 SGDLS and CDR2 YYNGEE. This CDR3 contains 15 residues. V lost 5 bases and J 4 bases, leaving 18 bases between the germline ends. Here the CDR3 DNA reads TGTGCCAGCAGTACAAGCCGGGGCACCCGCTATGGCTACACCTCC. It yields the protein CASSTSRGTRYGYTS.

The chain carries TRBV30 and TRBJ1-3; the match to TRBD1 covers 7 bases. CDR3 length: 13 amino acids. The junction had 8 bases not matched to a gene; V was cut back by 8 bases and J by 4 bases. Germline CDR1 and CDR2: GTSNPN and SVGIG (reference sequence). CDR3 in DNA: TGTGCCGTCACGACAGGGCCCGGAAACACCATATATTTT. Residues: CAVTTGPGNTIYF. The full variable domain, completed using reference TRBV30 and TRBJ1-3, is SQTIHQWPATLVQPVGSPLSLECTVEGTSNPNLYWYRQAAGRGLQLLFYSVGIGQISSEVPQNLSASRPQDRQFILSSKKLLLSDSGFYLCAVTTGPGNTIYFGEGSWLTVV.

The J gene is TRBJ1-1, the V gene TRBV7-8, with D possibly matching TRBD1 (6 bases). The CDR3 is 13 residues long. V lost 7 bases and J 6 bases, leaving 15 bases between the germline ends. Germline V gene data show CDR1 as SGHVS and CDR2 as FQNEAQ. The CDR3 coding sequence is TGTGCCAGCACCTACAGGGTTGGGTCTGAAGCTTTCTTT. It translates to CASTYRVGSEAFF.

This clonotype has more than one count but fewer than ten. This sequence joins TRBV6-5 and TRBJ2-7; tentative D call: TRBD2 (6 bases). CDR1 and CDR2 (germline): MNHEY, SVGAGI. CDR3 length: 15 residues. V lost 6 bases to trimming and J lost 2 bases, with 17 bases between them. CDR3: CASSPLGGGPYEQYF. The CDR3 DNA reads TGTGCCAGCAGCCCTTTGGGGGGTGGACCCTACGAGCAGTACTTC.

The chain carries TRBV7-2 and TRBJ1-2; no reliable D call. The CDR3 runs 13 residues. From germline, CDR1 is SGHTA and CDR2 FQGNSA. The V gene lost 6 bases and the J gene lost 5 bases, with 13 bases spanning the gap. The DNA of the CDR3 is TGTGCCAGCAGGACGGCCTCGAGGTATGGCTACACCTTC. It is translated as CASRTASRYGYTF.

The rearrangement links TRBV7-2 to TRBJ1-4; TRBD1 might be the D (6 bases). Trimming stripped 5 bases from V and 5 bases from J, with 15 bases between. The CDR3 length is 15 residues. Germline values: CDR1 SGHTA, CDR2 FQGNSA. The CDR3 protein is CASSPEQGVNEKLFF. CDR3 coding DNA: TGTGCCAGCAGCCCAGAACAGGGCGTGAATGAAAAACTGTTTTTT.

The chain is built from TRBV7-2 and TRBJ2-3; D gene ambiguous. The CDR3 contains 12 residues. Per the germline V gene, CDR1 is SGHTA and CDR2 is FQGNSA. Trimming removed 5 bases at V and 5 bases at J, with 8 bases between. For the CDR3, the DNA is TGTGCCAGCAGCGCCTACATAGATACGCAGTATTTT. Translation gives CASSAYIDTQYF.

The chain employs TRBV25-1 and TRBJ1-3, with D maybe TRBD1 (5 bases). Trimming removed 4 bases from V and 4 bases from J, with 23 bases in between. The CDR3 is made up of 18 amino acids. Germline CDR1 reads MGHDK; CDR2 reads SYGVNS. CDR3 region: CASSAARGSGDSGNTIYF. CDR3 in DNA: TGTGCCAGCAGTGCGGCACGCGGTTCGGGGGACTCCGGAAACACCATATATTTT. The complete variable domain, with remaining parts taken from reference TRBV25-1 and TRBJ1-3, reads EADIYQTPRYLVIGTGKKITLECSQTMGHDKMYWYQQDPGMELHLIHYSYGVNSTEKGDLSSESTVSRIRTEHFPLTLESARPSHTSQYLCASSAARGSGDSGNTIYFGEGSWLTVV.